This T cell receptor beta chain is from a study of T cell changes during pregnancy in multiple sclerosis. Measured with immunoSEQ multiplex PCR; TCRdb has only the in-frame clones, and not every one. The sample shows 40,000 to 60,000 clones, approximately 91% of them seen only once. The CDR3 spans 12 residues. V was cut by 5 bases and J by 5 bases, with 10 bases left in between. Looked up from germline, CDR1 is SEHNR and CDR2 is FQNEAQ (reference sequence). The sample consisted of CD4+ T cells from peripheral blood mononuclear cells, taken in the third trimester of pregnancy. This receptor was obtained from a female donor with multiple sclerosis, enrolled in a pregnancy study. The gene calls are TRBV7-9 and TRBJ2-7; TRBD2 might be the D (6 bases). The CDR3 DNA follows: TGTGCCAGCAGCCCCAGGGAGGACGAGCAGTACTTC. It yields the protein CASSPREDEQYF.